Here is one T cell receptor beta chain with its context. Its antigen is as yet unknown. This entry is derived from a study of T cell responses to AZD1222 COVID-19 vaccine. The method was immunoSEQ multiplex PCR; TCRdb's version includes in-frame clones alone and lacks a portion of them. Here the sample spans around 120,000 clones, approximately 90% being singletons. CDR1 MNHEY and CDR2 SMNVEV come from the germline V gene (reference sequence). The CDR3 runs to 15 residues. Trimming took off 0 bases at V and 2 bases at J, with 11 bases between the two ends. Study-wide findings and caveats: Donors, mostly white British, included more females; clonal diversity was possibly underestimated. Targeting of unmutated variant regions was reportedly seen in nearly half of spike-specific TCRs. The CD4 TCRs associated with vaccination extended across spike and predominated at 160-218 and 743-854. None of the repertoires were sampled until the peak T cell response had passed.

This receptor was taken from an adult in good health. Here the sequenced sample was peripheral blood, taken on day 0 of AZD1222 vaccination. The chain carries TRBV27 and TRBJ2-7; D might be TRBD1 (6 bases). CDR3 protein: CASSLSRTATYEQYF. The DNA of the CDR3 is TGTGCCAGCAGTTTATCACGGACAGCTACCTACGAGCAGTACTTC.